This record covers a single T cell receptor (beta chain). Its antigen is currently unknown. This sample was taken from a study of siplizumab effects on memory and regulatory T cells. General study results and limits: Memory T cells appeared less diverse than naive cells, which seemed to contribute substantially to alloresponse. The authors mapped only a minor fraction of alloreactive clones to unstimulated subsets. Fewer alloreactive sequences mapped to unstimulated CD4+ memory cells under siplizumab.

Assay used: immunoSEQ multiplex PCR; TCRdb lists only in-frame clones, some missing. The sample gives over 95,000 clones, roughly 93% of which show up once; 0.16% is in the top ten. In germline, CDR1 is LNHDA, CDR2 SQIVND (reference sequence). The J segment lost 1 base and the V segment lost 3 bases, leaving 4 bases of the junction unmatched. The CDR3 runs to 15 residues. The J gene is TRBJ2-3, the V gene TRBV19, with TRBD2 matching 7 bases. What was sequenced was non-Treg CD4+ T cells sorted from blood. The clonotype comes from a human donor in good health. CDR3 region: CASSISRGGTDTQYF. CDR3 nucleotides: TGTGCCAGTAGTATCTCCCGGGGGGGCACAGATACGCAGTATTTT.